This T cell receptor (beta chain) emerged from a study of a mutant IDH1 vaccine in newly diagnosed glioma. The time point here: week 23, last vaccination. Every vaccine dose comprised 300 ug of mutant IDH1 20-mer peptide plus topical imiquimod. Sequencing used immunoSEQ multiplex PCR; TCRdb keeps in-frame clones, though not all of them. The sample lists approximately 44,000 clones; about 81% were seen once. General study results and limits: Changes in the top peripheral T cell clonotypes seemingly had no bearing on pseudoprogression. Vaccine-induced immune responses were detected in roughly 93% of patients.

This clone turned up a few times. The target antigen is unknown. V dropped 3 bases and J dropped 2 bases, with 14 bases sitting between them. Germline values: CDR1 GTSNPN, CDR2 SVGIG (reference sequence). The CDR3 has 15 amino acids. The V call is TRBV30, the J call TRBJ1-5; TRBD1 is a possible D gene (6 bases). The material was PBMCs, obtained from a glioma patient whose treatment included an IDH1 peptide vaccine. The source of this sequence is a woman under 30 with glioma. Some clones in this sample may be carry-over from other donors' samples. Written as DNA, the CDR3 is TGTGCCTGGAGCCTCCTGGGGGGGCGCAATCAGCCCCAGCATTTT. This gives the protein CAWSLLGGRNQPQHF.